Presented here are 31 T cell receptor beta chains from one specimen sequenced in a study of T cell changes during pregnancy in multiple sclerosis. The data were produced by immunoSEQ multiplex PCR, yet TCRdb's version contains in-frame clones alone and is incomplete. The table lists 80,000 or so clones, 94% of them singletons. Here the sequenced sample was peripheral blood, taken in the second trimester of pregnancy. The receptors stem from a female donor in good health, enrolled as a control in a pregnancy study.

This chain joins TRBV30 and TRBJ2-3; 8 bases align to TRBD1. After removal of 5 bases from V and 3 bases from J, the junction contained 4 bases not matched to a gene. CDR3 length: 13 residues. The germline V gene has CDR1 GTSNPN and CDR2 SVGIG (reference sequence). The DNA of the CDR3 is TGTGCCTGGGGAAGGACAGGGACAGATACGCAGTATTTT. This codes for CAWGRTGTDTQYF.

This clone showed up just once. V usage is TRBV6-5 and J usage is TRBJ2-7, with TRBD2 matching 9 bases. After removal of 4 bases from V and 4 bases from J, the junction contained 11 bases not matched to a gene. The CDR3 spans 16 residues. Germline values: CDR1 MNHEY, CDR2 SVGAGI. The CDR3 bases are TGTGCCAGCAGTTTCTCGTCGACTAGCGGTTCATACGAGCAGTACTTC. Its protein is CASSFSSTSGSYEQYF.

The CDR3 DNA sequence: TGTGCCAGCAGTGTTACCGGGACTAGCGAGCAGTACTTC. Translating it yields CASSVTGTSEQYF. The rearrangement uses TRBV27 and TRBJ2-7; 8 bases are a match to TRBD2. This CDR3 has 13 residues. Germline V gene sequence: CDR1 MNHEY, CDR2 SMNVEV (reference sequence). The V segment lost 5 bases and the J segment 6 bases; nucleotides outside the gene matches: 6.

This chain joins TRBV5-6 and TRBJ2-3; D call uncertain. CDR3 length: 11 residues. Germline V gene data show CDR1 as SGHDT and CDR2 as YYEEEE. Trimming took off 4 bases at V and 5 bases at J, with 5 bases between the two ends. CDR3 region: CASSGLDTQYF. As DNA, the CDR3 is TGTGCCAGCAGCGGGCTAGATACGCAGTATTTT.

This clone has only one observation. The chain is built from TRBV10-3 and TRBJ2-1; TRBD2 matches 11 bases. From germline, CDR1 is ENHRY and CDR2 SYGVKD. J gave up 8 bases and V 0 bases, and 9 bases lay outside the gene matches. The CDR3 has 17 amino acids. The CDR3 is CAISESGSGRGRDEQFF. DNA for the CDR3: TGTGCCATCAGTGAGTCAGGTAGCGGGAGGGGTAGGGATGAGCAGTTCTTC.

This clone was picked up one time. The CDR3 is CAASFRVNTEAFF. The CDR3 DNA sequence: TGTGCCGCTTCATTCAGGGTGAACACTGAAGCTTTCTTT. The chain is built from TRBV7-9 and TRBJ1-1, with TRBD1 as a possible D gene (5 bases). With 11 bases removed from V and 0 bases from J, the gap between germline ends came to 13 bases. The CDR3 is 13 amino acids. Per the germline V gene, CDR1 is SEHNR and CDR2 is FQNEAQ (reference sequence).

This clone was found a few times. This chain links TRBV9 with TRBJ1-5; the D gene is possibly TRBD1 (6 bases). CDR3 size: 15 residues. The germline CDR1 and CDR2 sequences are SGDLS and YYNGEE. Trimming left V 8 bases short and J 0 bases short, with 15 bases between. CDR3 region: CASAEGGLSNQPQHF. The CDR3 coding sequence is TGTGCCAGTGCCGAGGGGGGGCTTAGCAATCAGCCCCAGCATTTT. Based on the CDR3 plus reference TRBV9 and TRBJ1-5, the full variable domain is DSGVTQTPKHLITATGQRVTLRCSPRSGDLSVYWYQQSLDQGLQFLIQYYNGEERAKGNILERFSAQQFPDLHSELNLSSLELGDSALYFCASAEGGLSNQPQHFGDGTRLSIL.

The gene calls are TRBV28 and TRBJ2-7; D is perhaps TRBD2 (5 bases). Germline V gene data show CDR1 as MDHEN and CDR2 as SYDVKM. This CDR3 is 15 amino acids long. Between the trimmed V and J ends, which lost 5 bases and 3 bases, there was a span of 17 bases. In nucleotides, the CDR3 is TGTGCCAGCAGTCCACCACCTGGACTCAGCTACGAGCAGTACTTC. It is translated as CASSPPPGLSYEQYF.

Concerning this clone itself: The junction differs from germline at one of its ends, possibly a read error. CDR3 in amino acids: CASSVRPFTVHTEAFF. The CDR3 nucleotides read TGTGCCAGCAGCGTACGACCTTTTACAGTACACACAGAAGCTTTCTTT. The chain uses TRBV9 and TRBJ1-1; no clear D gene. The germline CDR1 and CDR2 sequences are SGDLS and YYNGEE. This CDR3 spans 16 amino acids. The full variable domain, with the rest looked up from reference TRBV9 and TRBJ1-1, is DSGVTQTPKHLITATGQRVTLRCSPRSGDLSVYWYQQSLDQGLQFLIQYYNGEERAKGNILERFSAQQFPDLHSELNLSSLELGDSALYFCASSVRPFTVHTEAFFGQGTRLTVV.

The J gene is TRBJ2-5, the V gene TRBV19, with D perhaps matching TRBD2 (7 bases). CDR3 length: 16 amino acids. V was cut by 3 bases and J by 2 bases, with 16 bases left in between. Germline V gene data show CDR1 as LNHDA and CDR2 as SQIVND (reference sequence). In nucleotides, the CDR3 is TGTGCCAGTAGTATTAGCCTGGGGGGGCAACAAGAGACCCAGTACTTC. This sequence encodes CASSISLGGQQETQYF.

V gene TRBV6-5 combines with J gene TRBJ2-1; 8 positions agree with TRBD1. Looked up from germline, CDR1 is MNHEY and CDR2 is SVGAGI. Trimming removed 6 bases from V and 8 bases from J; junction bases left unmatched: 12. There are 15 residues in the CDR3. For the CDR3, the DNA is TGTGCCAGCAGCCTGACAGGGGAAGTGGGAGATGAGCAGTTCTTC. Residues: CASSLTGEVGDEQFF.

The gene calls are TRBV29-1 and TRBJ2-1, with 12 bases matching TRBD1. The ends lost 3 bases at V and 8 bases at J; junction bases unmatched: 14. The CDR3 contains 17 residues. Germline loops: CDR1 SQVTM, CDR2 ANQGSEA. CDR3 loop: CSVEEDIRDRGRYEQFF. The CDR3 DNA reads TGCAGCGTTGAGGAGGATATAAGGGACAGGGGGCGATATGAGCAGTTCTTC.

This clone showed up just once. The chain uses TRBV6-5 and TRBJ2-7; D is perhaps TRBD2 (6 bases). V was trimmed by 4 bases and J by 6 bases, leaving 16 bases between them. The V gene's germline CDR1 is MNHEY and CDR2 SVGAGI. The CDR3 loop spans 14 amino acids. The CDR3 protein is CASSSLRGGVEQYF. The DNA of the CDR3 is TGTGCCAGCAGTTCCCTTCGGGGCGGGGTCGAGCAGTACTTC.

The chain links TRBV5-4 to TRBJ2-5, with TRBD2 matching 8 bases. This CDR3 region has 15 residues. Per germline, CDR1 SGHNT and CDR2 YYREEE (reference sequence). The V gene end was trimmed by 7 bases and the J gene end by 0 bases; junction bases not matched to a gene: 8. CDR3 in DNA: TGTGCCAGCGCCCGGACTAGCCTCGACCAAGAGACCCAGTACTTC. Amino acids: CASARTSLDQETQYF.

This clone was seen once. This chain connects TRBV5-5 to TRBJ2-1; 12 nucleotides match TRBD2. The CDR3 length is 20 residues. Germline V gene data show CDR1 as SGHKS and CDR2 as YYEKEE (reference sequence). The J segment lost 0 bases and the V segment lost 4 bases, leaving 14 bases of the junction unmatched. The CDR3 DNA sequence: TGTGCCAGCAGCCCCGCCCTAGCGGGAGGGCCCCTGAGCTCCTACAATGAGCAGTTCTTC. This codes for CASSPALAGGPLSSYNEQFF.

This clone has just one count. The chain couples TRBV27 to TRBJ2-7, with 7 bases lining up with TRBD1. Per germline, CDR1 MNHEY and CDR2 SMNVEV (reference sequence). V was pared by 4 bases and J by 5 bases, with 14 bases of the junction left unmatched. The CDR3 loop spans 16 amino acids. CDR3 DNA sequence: TGTGCCAGCAGTTCATCCGGGACAGCGTCTTTCCACGAGCAGTACTTC. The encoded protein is CASSSSGTASFHEQYF.

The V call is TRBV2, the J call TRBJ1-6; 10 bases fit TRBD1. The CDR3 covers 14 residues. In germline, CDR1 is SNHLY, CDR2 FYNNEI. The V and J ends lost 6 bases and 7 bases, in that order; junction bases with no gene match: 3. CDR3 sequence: CASSGQGENSPLHF. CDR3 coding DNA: TGTGCCAGCAGCGGACAGGGGGAAAATTCACCCCTCCACTTT.

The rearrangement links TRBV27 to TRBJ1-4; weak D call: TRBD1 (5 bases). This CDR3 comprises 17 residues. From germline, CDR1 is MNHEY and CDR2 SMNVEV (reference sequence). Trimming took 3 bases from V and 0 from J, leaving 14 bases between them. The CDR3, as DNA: TGTGCCAGCAGTTTTAGGGGAGGATTCGCAACTAATGAAAAACTGTTTTTT. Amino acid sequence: CASSFRGGFATNEKLFF.

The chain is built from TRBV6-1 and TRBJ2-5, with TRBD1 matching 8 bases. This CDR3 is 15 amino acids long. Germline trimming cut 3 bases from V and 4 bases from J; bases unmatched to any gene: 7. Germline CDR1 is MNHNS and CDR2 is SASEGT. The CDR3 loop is CASSDAAGGAETQYF. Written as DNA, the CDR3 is TGTGCCAGCAGTGATGCAGCAGGGGGCGCAGAGACCCAGTACTTC.

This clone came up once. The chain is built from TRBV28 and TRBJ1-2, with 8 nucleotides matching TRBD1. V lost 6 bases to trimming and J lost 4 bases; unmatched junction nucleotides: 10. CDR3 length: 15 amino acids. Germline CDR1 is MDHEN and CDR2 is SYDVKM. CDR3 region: CASSYQQGDGYGYTF. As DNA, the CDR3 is TGTGCCAGCAGCTACCAACAGGGGGATGGCTATGGCTACACCTTC.

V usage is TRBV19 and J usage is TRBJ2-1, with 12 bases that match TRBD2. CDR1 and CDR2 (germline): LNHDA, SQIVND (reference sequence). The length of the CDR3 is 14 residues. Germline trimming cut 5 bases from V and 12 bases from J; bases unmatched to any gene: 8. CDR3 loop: CASSPTSGRYGQFF. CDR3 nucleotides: TGTGCCAGTAGTCCGACTAGCGGGAGATACGGGCAGTTCTTC.

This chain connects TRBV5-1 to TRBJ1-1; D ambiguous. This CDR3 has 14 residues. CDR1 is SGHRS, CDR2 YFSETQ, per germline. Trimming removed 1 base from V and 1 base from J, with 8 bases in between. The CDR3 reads CASSLKGGNTEAFF. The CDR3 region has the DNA TGCGCCAGCAGCTTGAAAGGAGGGAACACTGAAGCTTTCTTT.

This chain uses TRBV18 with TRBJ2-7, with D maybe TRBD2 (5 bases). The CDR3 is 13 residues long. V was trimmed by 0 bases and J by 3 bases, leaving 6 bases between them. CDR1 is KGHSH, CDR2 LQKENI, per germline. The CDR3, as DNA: TGTGCCAGCTCACCACCGGGAGTCTACGAGCAGTACTTC. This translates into CASSPPGVYEQYF.

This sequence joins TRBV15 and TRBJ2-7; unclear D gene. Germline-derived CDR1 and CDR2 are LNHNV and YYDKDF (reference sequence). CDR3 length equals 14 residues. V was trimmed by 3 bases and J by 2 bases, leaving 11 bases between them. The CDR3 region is CATSRSLGTYEQYF. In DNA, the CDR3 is TGTGCCACCAGCAGGAGCCTAGGAACCTACGAGCAGTACTTC.

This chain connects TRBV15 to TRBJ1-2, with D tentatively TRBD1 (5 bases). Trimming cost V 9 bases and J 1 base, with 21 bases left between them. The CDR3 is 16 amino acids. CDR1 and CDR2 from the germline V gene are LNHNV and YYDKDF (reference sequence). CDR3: CATGRQGAVLNYGYTF. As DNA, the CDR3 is TGTGCCACGGGTAGGCAGGGTGCAGTCCTTAACTATGGCTACACCTTC.

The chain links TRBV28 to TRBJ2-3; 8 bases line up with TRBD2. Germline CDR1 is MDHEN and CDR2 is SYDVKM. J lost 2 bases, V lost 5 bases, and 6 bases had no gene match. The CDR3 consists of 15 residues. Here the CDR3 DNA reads TGTGCCAGCAGTCAACTTAGCGGGGCCACAGATACGCAGTATTTT. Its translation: CASSQLSGATDTQYF.

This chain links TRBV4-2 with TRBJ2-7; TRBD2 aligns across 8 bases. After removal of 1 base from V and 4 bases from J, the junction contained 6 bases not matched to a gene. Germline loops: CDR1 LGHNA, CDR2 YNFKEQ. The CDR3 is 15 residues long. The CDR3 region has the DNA TGTGCCAGCAGCCAAGCCAGCGGGAGTCGGTACGAGCAGTACTTC. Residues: CASSQASGSRYEQYF.

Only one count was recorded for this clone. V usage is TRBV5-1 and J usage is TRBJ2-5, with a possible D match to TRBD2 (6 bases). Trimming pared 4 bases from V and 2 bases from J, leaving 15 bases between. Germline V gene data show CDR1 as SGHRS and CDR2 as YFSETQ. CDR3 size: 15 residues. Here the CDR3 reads CASSAAGIGQETQYF. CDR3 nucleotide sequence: TGCGCCAGCAGCGCTGCGGGAATCGGTCAAGAGACCCAGTACTTC.

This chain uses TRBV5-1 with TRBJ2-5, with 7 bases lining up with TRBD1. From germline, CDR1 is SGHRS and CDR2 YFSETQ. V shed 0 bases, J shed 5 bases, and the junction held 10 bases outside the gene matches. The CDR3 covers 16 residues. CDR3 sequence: CASSLDVRGLEETQYF. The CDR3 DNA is TGCGCCAGCAGCTTGGACGTAAGGGGGCTGGAGGAGACCCAGTACTTC.

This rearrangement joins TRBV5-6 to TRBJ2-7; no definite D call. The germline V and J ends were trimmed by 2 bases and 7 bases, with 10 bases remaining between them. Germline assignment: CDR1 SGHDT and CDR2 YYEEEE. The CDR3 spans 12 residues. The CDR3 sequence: CASSFVLSEQYF. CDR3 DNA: TGTGCCAGCAGCTTCGTGTTGTCGGAGCAGTACTTC.

The CDR3 region has the DNA TGTGCCAGCAGTCAGTCAGGGGTACTGAACACTGAAGCTTTCTTT. It specifies CASSQSGVLNTEAFF. The V call is TRBV2, the J call TRBJ1-1; tentatively, D is TRBD1 (6 bases). Germline V gives CDR1 SNHLY, CDR2 FYNNEI. The CDR3 length is 15 residues. V gave up 5 bases and J gave up 0 bases, with 13 bases separating them. Drawing the rest from reference TRBV2 and TRBJ1-1, the complete variable domain is EPEVTQTPSHQVTQMGQEVILRCVPISNHLYFYWYRQILGQKVEFLVSFYNNEISEKSEIFDDQFSVERPDGSNFTLKIRSTKLEDSAMYFCASSQSGVLNTEAFFGQGTRLTVV.